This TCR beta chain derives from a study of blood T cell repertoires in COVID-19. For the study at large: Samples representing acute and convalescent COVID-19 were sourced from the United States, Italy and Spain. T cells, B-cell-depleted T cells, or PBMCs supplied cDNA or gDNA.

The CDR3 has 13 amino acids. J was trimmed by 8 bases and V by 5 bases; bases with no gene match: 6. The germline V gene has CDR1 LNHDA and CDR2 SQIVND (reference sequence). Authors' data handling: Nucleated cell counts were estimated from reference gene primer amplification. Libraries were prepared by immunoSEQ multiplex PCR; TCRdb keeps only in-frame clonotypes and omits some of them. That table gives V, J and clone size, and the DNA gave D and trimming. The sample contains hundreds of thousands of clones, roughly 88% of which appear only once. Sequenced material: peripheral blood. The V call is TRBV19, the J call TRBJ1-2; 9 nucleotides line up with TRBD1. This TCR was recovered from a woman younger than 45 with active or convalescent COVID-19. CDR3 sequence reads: CASSPMTGGGYTF. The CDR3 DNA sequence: TGTGCCAGTAGTCCCATGACAGGGGGAGGCTACACCTTC.